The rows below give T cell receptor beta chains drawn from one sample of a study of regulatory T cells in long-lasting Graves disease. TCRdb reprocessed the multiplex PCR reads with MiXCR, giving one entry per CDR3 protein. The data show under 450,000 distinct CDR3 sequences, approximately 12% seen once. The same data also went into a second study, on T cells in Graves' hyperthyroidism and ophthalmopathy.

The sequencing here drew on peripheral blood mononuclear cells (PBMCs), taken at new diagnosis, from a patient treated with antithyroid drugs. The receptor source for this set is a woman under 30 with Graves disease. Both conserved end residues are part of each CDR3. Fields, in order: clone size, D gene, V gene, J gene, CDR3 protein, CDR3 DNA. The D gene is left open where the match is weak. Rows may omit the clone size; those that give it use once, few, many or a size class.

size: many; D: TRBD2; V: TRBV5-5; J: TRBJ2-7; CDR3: CASSLGLAGYYEQYF; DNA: TGTGCCAGCAGCTTAGGACTAGCGGGCTACTACGAGCAGTACTTC
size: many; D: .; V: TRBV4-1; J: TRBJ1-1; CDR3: CASSGRDRRTAFF; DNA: TGCGCCAGCAGCGGAAGGGACCGGAGAACGGCTTTCTTT
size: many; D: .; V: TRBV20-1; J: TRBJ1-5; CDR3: CSARETASNQPQHF; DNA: TGCAGTGCTAGGGAGACAGCTAGCAATCAGCCCCAGCATTTT
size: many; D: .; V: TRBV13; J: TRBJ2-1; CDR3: CASSPPGHRAKYNEQFF; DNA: TGTGCCAGCAGCCCTCCGGGACACCGCGCGAAGTACAATGAGCAGTTCTTC
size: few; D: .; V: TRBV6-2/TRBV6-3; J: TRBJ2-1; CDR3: CASSYGPRASEQFF; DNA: TGTGCCAGCAGTTACGGTCCCCGCGCAAGTGAGCAGTTCTTC
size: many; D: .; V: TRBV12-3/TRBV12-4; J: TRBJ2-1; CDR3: CASSFPNRGNEQFF; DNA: TGTGCCAGCAGTTTCCCGAACCGGGGCAATGAGCAGTTCTTC
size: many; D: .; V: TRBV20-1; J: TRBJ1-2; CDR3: CSAETYQANYGYTF; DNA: TGCAGTGCTGAGACCTACCAGGCTAACTATGGCTACACCTTC
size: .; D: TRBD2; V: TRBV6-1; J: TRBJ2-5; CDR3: CASSREGRAQYF; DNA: TGTGCCAGCAGCAGGGAGGGCCGGGCCCAGTACTTC
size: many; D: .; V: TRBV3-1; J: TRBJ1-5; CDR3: CASSQDRETYQPQHF; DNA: TGTGCCAGCAGCCAAGACAGGGAGACATACCAGCCCCAGCATTTT
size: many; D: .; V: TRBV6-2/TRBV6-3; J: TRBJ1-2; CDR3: CASSYSQDGYTF; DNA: TGTGCCAGCAGTTACTCGCAGGACGGCTACACCTTC
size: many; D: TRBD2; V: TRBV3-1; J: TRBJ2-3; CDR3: CASSRTLAGFTDTQYF; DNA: TGTGCCAGCAGCCGAACCCTAGCGGGCTTCACAGATACGCAGTATTTT
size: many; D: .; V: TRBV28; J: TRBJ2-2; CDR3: CAVAYPNTGELFF; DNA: TGTGCGGTGGCTTACCCGAACACCGGGGAGCTGTTTTTT
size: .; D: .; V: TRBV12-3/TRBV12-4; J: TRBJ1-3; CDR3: CASRLTRTGNTIYF; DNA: TGTGCCAGCAGACTTACTCGTACTGGAAACACCATATATTTT
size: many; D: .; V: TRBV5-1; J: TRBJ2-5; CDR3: CASSLDRTQETQYF; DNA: TGTGCCAGCAGCCTAGACAGGACTCAAGAGACCCAGTACTTC
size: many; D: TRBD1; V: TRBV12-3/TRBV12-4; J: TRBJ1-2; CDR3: CASTETGAGYTF; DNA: TGTGCCAGCACTGAAACAGGGGCCGGCTACACCTTC
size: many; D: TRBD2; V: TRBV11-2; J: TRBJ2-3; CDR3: CASSSLGTSGWEDTQYF; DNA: TGTGCCAGCAGCTCCCTGGGAACTAGCGGGTGGGAAGATACGCAGTATTTT
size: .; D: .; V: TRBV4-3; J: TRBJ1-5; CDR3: CASSQTSYQPQHF; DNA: TGCGCCAGCAGCCAAACTAGTTATCAGCCCCAGCATTTT
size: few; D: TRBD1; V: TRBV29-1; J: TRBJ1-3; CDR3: CSVEDTYRGSGGPGNTIYF; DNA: TGCAGCGTTGAAGATACGTACAGGGGTTCGGGAGGACCTGGAAACACCATATATTTT
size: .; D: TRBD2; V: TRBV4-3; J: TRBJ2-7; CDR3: CASSPIGASGSPYEQYF; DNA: TGCGCCAGCAGCCCCATCGGGGCTAGCGGGAGTCCCTACGAGCAGTACTTC
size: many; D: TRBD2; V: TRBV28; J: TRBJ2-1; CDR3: CAVVTSETYNEQFF; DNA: TGTGCCGTCGTGACTAGCGAGACCTACAATGAGCAGTTCTTC
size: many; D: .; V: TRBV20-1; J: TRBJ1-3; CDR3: CSARDPGMDGNTIYF; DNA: TGCAGTGCTAGAGATCCGGGGATGGATGGAAACACCATATATTTT
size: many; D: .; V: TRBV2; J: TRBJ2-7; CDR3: CASNADSGPYYEQYF; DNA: TGTGCCAGCAACGCCGATAGCGGACCATACTACGAGCAGTACTTC
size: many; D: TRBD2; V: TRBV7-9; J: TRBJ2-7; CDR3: CASSFSWREGRGEQYF; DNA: TGTGCCAGCAGCTTCAGTTGGCGGGAGGGCCGCGGCGAGCAGTACTTC
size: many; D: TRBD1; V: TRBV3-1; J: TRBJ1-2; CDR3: CASSPGQTYGYTF; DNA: TGTGCCAGCAGCCCGGGACAGACTTATGGCTACACCTTC
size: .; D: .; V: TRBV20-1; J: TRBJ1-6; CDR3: CSARVGVDNSPLHF; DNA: TGCAGTGCTAGAGTGGGAGTCGATAATTCACCCCTCCACTTT
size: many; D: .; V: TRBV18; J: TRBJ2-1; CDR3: CASSRGSNNEQFF; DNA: TGTGCCAGCTCACGAGGATCCAACAATGAGCAGTTCTTC
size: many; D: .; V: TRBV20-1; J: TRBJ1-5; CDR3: CSARERGFTRQPQHF; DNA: TGCAGTGCTAGAGAACGAGGGTTTACTAGACAGCCCCAGCATTTT
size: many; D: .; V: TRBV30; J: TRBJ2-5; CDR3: CAWMGEETQYF; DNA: TGTGCCTGGATGGGGGAAGAGACCCAGTACTTC
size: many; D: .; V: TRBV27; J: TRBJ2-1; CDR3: CASSPQVRGYNEQFF; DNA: TGTGCCAGCAGCCCACAGGTTCGAGGGTACAATGAGCAGTTCTTC
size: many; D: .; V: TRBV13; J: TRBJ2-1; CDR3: CASRRGGSEQFF; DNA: TGTGCCAGCAGAAGGGGGGGTTCTGAGCAGTTCTTC
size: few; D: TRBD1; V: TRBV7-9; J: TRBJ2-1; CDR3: CASSPWDRAVYNEQFF; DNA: TGTGCCAGCAGCCCCTGGGACAGGGCGGTCTACAATGAGCAGTTCTTC
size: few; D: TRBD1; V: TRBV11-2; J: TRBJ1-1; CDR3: CASGNRGARDTEAFF; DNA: TGTGCCAGCGGAAACAGGGGGGCCAGGGACACTGAAGCTTTCTTT
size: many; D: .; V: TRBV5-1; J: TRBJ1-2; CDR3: CASSLGGSRANYGYTF; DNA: TGCGCCAGCAGCTTGGGAGGTTCCAGAGCTAACTATGGCTACACCTTC
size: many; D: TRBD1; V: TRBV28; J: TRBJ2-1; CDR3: CASSLSQGQGRLVYEQFF; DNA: TGTGCCAGCAGCCTATCCCAGGGACAGGGACGGTTGGTCTATGAGCAGTTCTTC
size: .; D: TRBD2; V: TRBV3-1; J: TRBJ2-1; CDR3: CASSQDFTLAGGNNEQFF; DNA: TGTGCCAGCAGCCAAGATTTCACTCTAGCGGGAGGGAACAATGAGCAGTTCTTC
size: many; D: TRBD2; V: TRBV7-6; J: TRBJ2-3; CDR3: CASSPATSGSSTDTQYF; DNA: TGTGCCAGCAGCCCAGCGACTAGCGGGAGCAGCACAGATACGCAGTATTTT
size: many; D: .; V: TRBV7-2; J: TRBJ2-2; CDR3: CASSLNRAAGELFF; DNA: TGTGCCAGCAGCTTAAACAGGGCCGCCGGGGAGCTGTTTTTT
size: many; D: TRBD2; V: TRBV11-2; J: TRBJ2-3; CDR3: CASSLDLRGGRDTQYF; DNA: TGTGCCAGCAGCTTAGATCTACGGGGGGGCCGCGATACGCAGTATTTT
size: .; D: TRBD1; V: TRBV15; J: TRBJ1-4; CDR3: CATSRGTGQNEKLFF; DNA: TGTGCCACCAGCAGAGGGACAGGTCAAAATGAAAAACTGTTTTTT
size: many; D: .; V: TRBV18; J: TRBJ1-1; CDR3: CASSPVSNTEAFF; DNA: TGTGCCAGCTCACCAGTATCGAACACTGAAGCTTTCTTT
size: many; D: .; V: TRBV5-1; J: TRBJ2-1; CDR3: CASRREDIYNEQFF; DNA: TGCGCCAGCCGCAGGGAGGACATATACAATGAGCAGTTCTTC
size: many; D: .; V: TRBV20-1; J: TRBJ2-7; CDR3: CSAGNMLEALTYEQYF; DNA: TGCAGCGCGGGAAACATGCTGGAGGCCTTGACCTACGAGCAGTACTTC
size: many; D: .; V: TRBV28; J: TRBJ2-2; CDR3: CASSSGDLYSFAGELFF; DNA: TGTGCCAGCAGCTCGGGGGACTTGTACAGTTTCGCCGGGGAGCTGTTTTTT
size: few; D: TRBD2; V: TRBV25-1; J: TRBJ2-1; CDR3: CASSVQLAGGLNEQFF; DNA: TGTGCCAGCAGTGTACAACTAGCGGGAGGGTTGAATGAGCAGTTCTTC
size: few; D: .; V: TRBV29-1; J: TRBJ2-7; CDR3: CSVTTGSSYEQYF; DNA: TGCAGCGTGACGACTGGAAGCTCCTACGAGCAGTACTTC
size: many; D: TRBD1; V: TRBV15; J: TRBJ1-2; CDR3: CATSRDRTGYNYGYTF; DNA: TGTGCCACCAGCAGAGACCGGACAGGTTATAACTATGGCTACACCTTC
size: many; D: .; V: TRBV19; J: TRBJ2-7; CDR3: CASSVISGTISHEQYF; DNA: TGTGCCAGTAGTGTCATTTCCGGGACAATAAGCCACGAGCAGTACTTC
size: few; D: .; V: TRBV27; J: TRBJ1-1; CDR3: CASGSTAPNTEAFF; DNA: TGTGCCAGCGGGTCGACAGCTCCGAACACTGAAGCTTTCTTT